The sequence of this T cell receptor beta chain was determined in a study of OX40 agonist ivuxolimab in advanced cancers. Sequenced by immunoSEQ multiplex PCR; TCRdb stores in-frame clones only, minus some. The table includes 70,000 or so clones, roughly 89% detected once. The germline CDR1 and CDR2 sequences are MDHEN and SYDVKM. V shed 6 bases, J shed 0 bases, and the junction held 4 bases outside the gene matches. The CDR3 totals 14 residues. Study findings and constraints: Expanded peripheral T cell antigen specificity was not determined. In the 0.1-3.0 mg/kg groups, partial responders showed among the lowest expansion. Among the nonresponders, some also had low normalized T-cell clonal expansion.

Notes on this clone: Its target is not known.

Sample: CD4+ or CD8+ T cells sorted from blood, taken in a trial of the OX40 agonist ivuxolimab. This chain links TRBV28 with TRBJ1-2; 7 bases are shared with TRBD1. This sequence was found in an adult with an advanced solid tumor such as melanoma, head and neck, liver or kidney cancer. The CDR3 spells CASRTGVSNYGYTF. CDR3 coding DNA: TGTGCCAGCAGAACAGGGGTATCTAACTATGGCTACACCTTC.